This is a list of T cell receptor beta chains from one sample in a study of CD8+CD57+ T cells in acquired aplastic anemia. TCRdb used MiXCR to reprocess the reads, holding one entry per CDR3 protein. The sample records 150,000 to 200,000 distinct CDR3 sequences, around 66% being singletons. Source material: sorted CD4+, CD8+, or CD8+CD57+ T cells (not recorded which) from PBMCs. The source is a human donor with severe aplastic anemia or a healthy control (not recorded which). Each CDR3 is given with its conserved first and last residue. D genes are given only for firm matches. The size of a clone is reported for some rows only, either as once, few or many, or as a class for expanded clones.

V	size	J	D	CDR3	DNA
TRBV9	.	TRBJ2-7	.	CASSPDSFSYEQYF	TGTGCCAGCAGCCCGGACAGTTTCTCCTACGAGCAGTACTTC
TRBV7-9	.	TRBJ2-1	.	CASSLANSYNEQFF	TGTGCCAGCAGCTTAGCCAACTCCTACAATGAGCAGTTCTTC
TRBV2	once	TRBJ1-2	TRBD1	CASRLDRDNYGYTF	TGTGCCAGCAGACTTGACAGGGATAACTATGGCTACACCTTC
TRBV6-5	many	TRBJ2-7	.	CASRITLEFYEQYF	TGTGCCAGCAGGATCACCCTTGAGTTCTACGAGCAGTACTTC
TRBV2	.	TRBJ2-1	TRBD2	CASNASGGADEQFF	TGTGCCAGCAATGCTAGCGGGGGGGCCGATGAGCAGTTCTTC
TRBV25-1	.	TRBJ2-1	TRBD2	CASSSGGLNEQFF	TGTGCCAGCAGTTCGGGGGGGCTCAATGAGCAGTTCTTC
TRBV5-1	.	TRBJ2-1	.	CASSQAVSYNEQFF	TGCGCCAGCAGCCAAGCGGTCTCCTACAATGAGCAGTTCTTC
TRBV10-3	.	TRBJ1-2	.	CAISDSGGYTF	TGTGCCATCAGTGATTCTGGGGGCTACACCTTC
TRBV6-6	.	TRBJ1-3	.	CASSKSPRTDSGNTIYF	TGTGCCAGCAGTAAATCACCGAGGACAGACTCTGGAAACACCATATATTTT
TRBV25-1	.	TRBJ2-7	.	CASSEMARGRGNYEQYF	TGTGCCAGCAGTGAAATGGCGCGAGGCAGGGGAAACTACGAGCAGTACTTC
TRBV20-1	.	TRBJ2-5	.	CSVAVCGGFQGRMTQYF	TGCAGTGTCGCAGTGTGTGGTGGCTTTCAGGGTAGGATGACCCAGTACTTC
TRBV9	.	TRBJ2-7	TRBD2	CASSVGTSGRWDEQYF	TGTGCCAGCAGCGTGGGGACTAGCGGGAGATGGGACGAGCAGTACTTC
TRBV12-3/TRBV12-4	many	TRBJ2-3	TRBD1	CASSPPPRTGVATTDTQYF	TGTGCCAGCAGTCCCCCTCCCCGGACAGGGGTGGCCACCACAGATACGCAGTATTTT
TRBV20-1	once	TRBJ2-1	.	CSARLIGRYNEQFF	TGCAGTGCTAGACTCATTGGACGTTACAATGAGCAGTTCTTC
TRBV7-2	.	TRBJ2-5	.	CASSSGQQGETQYF	TGTGCCAGCAGCTCGGGGCAGCAGGGAGAGACCCAGTACTTC
TRBV20-1	.	TRBJ2-3	.	CSARPAKGYF	TGCAGTGCCCGCCCGGCCAAGGGGTATTTT
TRBV7-2	.	TRBJ1-1	.	CASSERVNTEAFF	TGTGCCAGCAGCGAACGCGTGAACACTGAAGCTTTCTTT
TRBV7-9	.	TRBJ2-1	.	CASSLARSLNEQFF	TGTGCCAGCAGCTTAGCTCGGTCACTCAATGAGCAGTTCTTC
TRBV3-1	.	TRBJ2-3	TRBD2	CASSQTSGGAFGTDTQYF	TGTGCCAGCAGCCAAACTAGCGGGGGGGCTTTTGGCACAGATACGCAGTATTTT
TRBV29-1	.	TRBJ2-7	TRBD1	CSARQGAYEQYF	TGCAGCGCCCGACAGGGGGCCTACGAGCAGTACTTC
TRBV28	many	TRBJ1-1	.	CASSSPGHPNTEAFF	TGTGCCAGCAGTTCCCCTGGGCACCCGAACACTGAAGCTTTCTTT
TRBV9	.	TRBJ2-7	TRBD1	CASSVGPLQGTYEQYF	TGTGCCAGCAGCGTAGGCCCCTTACAGGGGACCTACGAGCAGTACTTC
TRBV9	many	TRBJ2-1	.	CASSPEGGAYNEQFF	TGTGCCAGCAGCCCGGAGGGGGGGGCATACAATGAGCAGTTCTTC
TRBV7-9	.	TRBJ2-5	TRBD2	CASSYSGGQETQYF	TGTGCCAGCAGCTATTCGGGGGGGCAAGAGACCCAGTACTTC
TRBV7-9	.	TRBJ2-3	.	CASSLGMARTDTQYF	TGTGCCAGCAGCCTGGGTATGGCACGCACAGATACGCAGTATTTT